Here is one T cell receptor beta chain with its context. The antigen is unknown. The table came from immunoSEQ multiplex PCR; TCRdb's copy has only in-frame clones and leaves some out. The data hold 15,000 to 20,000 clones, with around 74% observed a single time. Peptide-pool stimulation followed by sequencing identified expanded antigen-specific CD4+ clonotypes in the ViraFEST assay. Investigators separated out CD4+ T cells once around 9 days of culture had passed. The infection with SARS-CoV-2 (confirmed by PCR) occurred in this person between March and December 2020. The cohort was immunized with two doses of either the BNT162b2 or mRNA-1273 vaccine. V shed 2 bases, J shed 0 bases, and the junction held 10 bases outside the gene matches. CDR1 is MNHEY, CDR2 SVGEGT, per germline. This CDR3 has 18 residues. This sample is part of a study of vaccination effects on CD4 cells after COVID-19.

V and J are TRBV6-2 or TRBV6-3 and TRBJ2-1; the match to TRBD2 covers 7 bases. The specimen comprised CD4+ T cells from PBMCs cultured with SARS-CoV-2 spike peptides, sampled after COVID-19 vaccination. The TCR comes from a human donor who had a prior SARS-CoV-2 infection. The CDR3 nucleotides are TGTGCCAGCAGTTACCGGACCGCGCGGGGGTCCTCCTACAATGAGCAGTTCTTC. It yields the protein CASSYRTARGSSYNEQFF.